Sequencing of this TCR beta chain was carried out in a study of post-analysis software for immune sequencing data (dated by TCRdb to between 2015 and 2016). For the wider study: Recorded disease courses included relapsing-remitting, secondary progressive and progressive-relapsing multiple sclerosis, with some patients lacking subtype annotation. The multiple sclerosis patient repertoires were compared with approximately 11 previously published healthy control repertoires from donors aged roughly 6 to 27 years. A subset of samples was prepared in parallel using single-end sample barcoding, then pooled and co-amplified after Illumina adapter ligation.

Library prep was done by PCR. The data were produced on an Illumina HiSeq 2500. To reduce PCR and sequencing biases, unique molecular identifiers were incorporated into the TCR beta cDNA libraries. Roughly 0.5 million cDNA molecules were obtained per 1 to 10 million input T cells, so each molecule approximated one T cell. The patient libraries were prepared and sequenced with the same protocol used for the earlier healthy control dataset. Within a given batch, samples were prepared together, multiplexed and sequenced on the same HiSeq lane. The original methods were these. MIGEC was used to process the raw barcoded reads, and molecular identifier groups with only a single read were discarded before consensus assembly and CDR3 extraction. VDJtools was used for post-analysis of the clonotype tables, and diversity was normalized by down-sampling every dataset to the size of the smallest sample. In repertoire overlap clustering, CDR3 amino acid sequences, but not nucleotide sequences, were matched to correct batch-related cross-sample contamination. TCRdb ran its own pipeline on the public reads, namely fastp trimming at Q25 and MiXCR clone calling, and kept in-frame beta chains. Each CDR3 protein appears once, grouped with its most common genes and DNA. These V and J calls rely on TCRdb rather than the paper's analysis. The table for this sample lists about 460,000 distinct CDR3 sequences; approximately 46% of them were counted only once. The ten largest clones add up to 9% to 13% of the sample.

This clonotype has just one count. Its antigen is not yet known. This could be a read error, since a much larger clone is one nucleotide away. CDR3 length: 15 amino acids, cysteine to phenylalanine. The entry retains the CDR3 DNA only, 45 bases that are in frame from base 1. The trim is 3 bases for V and 0 bases for J, with a gap of 10 bases between the germline ends. CDR1 and CDR2 are drawn from the germline V gene: SGDLS, YYNGEE. To demonstrate the VDJtools post-analysis software, the study profiled TCR beta repertoires from the peripheral blood of about a dozen young patients with multiple sclerosis. The multiple sclerosis patients were children and adolescents between about 6 and 16 years of age. The investigation overall reported the following: Significantly higher frequencies in patients than in controls were found for five TRBV segments, including TRBV5-6, TRBV5-1 and TRBV20-1. Multiple sclerosis patients had significantly lower normalized Chao1 diversity than controls, a result that suggests substantial peripheral T-cell clonal expansion. The control group was slightly older than the multiple sclerosis patient group. Strong co-clustering of samples prepared in the same batch was shown by direct clustering with F measure, prompting a batch-effect correction.

The receptor comes from a girl aged 10 to 17 with multiple sclerosis. Sequenced input: blood. Rearrangement joined TRBV9 to TRBJ2-1; possibly the D gene is TRBD2, per 5 matching bases. The nucleotides read TGTGCCAGCAGCGCCGAGACTAACTCCTACAATGAGCAGTTCTTC. The translation is CASSAETNSYNEQFF.